Detailed here is one T cell receptor beta chain. Produced via immunoSEQ multiplex PCR; TCRdb's table is partial and in-frame only. The repertoire includes some 79,000 clones, more than 85% of them detected once, and roughly 0.37% sits in the top ten. CDR1 and CDR2 from the germline V gene are MDHEN and SYDVKM. This CDR3 contains 13 residues. Trimming took 9 bases from V and 0 from J; bases not matched to a gene: 3. The data belong to a study of technical replicates of blood from several donors. Sequencing was performed on T cells isolated from PBMCs. The rearrangement links TRBV28 to TRBJ2-3; 7 nucleotides match TRBD1. This receptor was identified in a human donor in good health. Some clones in this sample may be carry-over from other donors' samples. CDR3 residues: CASGTESTDTQYF. CDR3 sequence (DNA): TGTGCCAGTGGGACAGAGAGCACAGATACGCAGTATTTT. Full variable domain (outside the CDR3, taken from reference TRBV28 and TRBJ2-3): DVKVTQSSRYLVKRTGEKVFLECVQDMDHENMFWYRQDPGLGLRLIYFSYDVKMKEKGDIPEGYSVSREKKERFSLILESASTNQTSMYLCASGTESTDTQYFGPGTRLTVL.